These 23 T cell receptor beta chains were all obtained from the same sample, sequenced in a study of cytomegalovirus exposure and HLA in healthy donors. The data were produced by immunoSEQ multiplex PCR, yet TCRdb's version contains in-frame clones alone and is incomplete. The table shows some 100,000 clones, with roughly 88% occurring only once. The sequencing input was PBMCs. Every receptor here comes from a man between 18 and 29 years old in good health and CMV-seronegative.

V and J are TRBV9 and TRBJ2-7, with D maybe TRBD2 (5 bases). V was shortened by 8 bases and J by 1 base, with 13 bases between the two germline ends. Germline V gives CDR1 SGDLS, CDR2 YYNGEE. The CDR3 is 13 amino acids. CDR3 sequence: CASNTGESYEQYF. The DNA of the CDR3 is TGTGCCAGTAACACCGGGGAATCCTACGAGCAGTACTTC.

J is TRBJ1-5 and V is TRBV27; 7 nucleotides line up with TRBD1. Trimming removed 4 bases from V and 9 bases from J; junction bases left unmatched: 12. The length of the CDR3 is 15 residues. The V gene's germline CDR1 is MNHEY and CDR2 SMNVEV (reference sequence). The CDR3 DNA sequence: TGTGCCAGCAGTTCCGGGACAGCATACGAGGGGCCCCAGCATTTT. It encodes CASSSGTAYEGPQHF.

The rearrangement uses TRBV27 and TRBJ2-3; unclear D gene. Germline CDR1 reads MNHEY; CDR2 reads SMNVEV (reference sequence). Trimming pared 2 bases from V and 3 bases from J, leaving 6 bases between. This CDR3 is 13 amino acids long. The CDR3 DNA sequence: TGTGCCAGCAGTTTACTGTCTACAGATACGCAGTATTTT. This sequence encodes CASSLLSTDTQYF.

This clone is a singleton in its sample. The rearrangement links TRBV5-6 to TRBJ2-1; 8 positions agree with TRBD1. This CDR3 has 14 residues. Germline CDR1 and CDR2: SGHDT and YYEEEE. Trimming took 2 bases from V and 7 from J; bases not matched to a gene: 5. This CDR3 is CASSFRGLGNEQFF. CDR3 nucleotide sequence: TGTGCCAGCAGCTTCAGGGGGCTCGGGAATGAGCAGTTCTTC.

This chain links TRBV7-2 with TRBJ1-6; 8 positions match TRBD1. CDR1 is SGHTA, CDR2 FQGNSA, per germline. This CDR3 has 15 amino acids. With V trimmed by 1 base and J by 9 bases, 5 bases remained unmatched. CDR3 in DNA: TGTGCCAGCAGCTTAGGGCAGGGGGCGAGTTCACCCCTCCACTTT. This codes for CASSLGQGASSPLHF. Drawing the rest from reference TRBV7-2 and TRBJ1-6, the complete variable domain is GAGVSQSPSNKVTEKGKDVELRCDPISGHTALYWYRQSLGQGLEFLIYFQGNSAPDKSGLPSDRFSAERTGGSVSTLTIQRTQQEDSAVYLCASSLGQGASSPLHFGNGTRLTVT.

This chain links TRBV5-1 with TRBJ1-2, with D perhaps matching TRBD1 (5 bases). The CDR3 has 13 residues. Deletions cut 0 bases from V and 4 bases from J, with 7 bases between. CDR1 is SGHRS, CDR2 YFSETQ, per germline. The CDR3 protein is CASSLGGTYGYTF. CDR3 in DNA: TGCGCCAGCAGCTTGGGCGGGACCTATGGCTACACCTTC.

A remark on this clone: One junction end does not reproduce the germline sequence, and a read error may be involved. This chain links TRBV28 with TRBJ2-7; 11 bases line up with TRBD2. In germline, CDR1 is MDHEN, CDR2 SYDVKM. The CDR3 contains 14 residues. CDR3 sequence: CASRLAGGSHEQYF. The CDR3 DNA follows: TGTGCCAGCCGTTTAGCGGGAGGGTCCCACGAGCAGTACTTC.

The count of this clone is one. The V and J genes are TRBV27 and TRBJ1-2; D might be TRBD1 (6 bases). Germline CDR1 MNHEY, CDR2 SMNVEV (reference sequence). V was cut by 2 bases and J by 4 bases, with 11 bases left in between. The CDR3 spans 14 residues. CDR3 region: CASSLLGAGYGYTF. The DNA of the CDR3 is TGTGCCAGCAGTTTACTGGGGGCCGGCTATGGCTACACCTTC.

This rearrangement joins TRBV19 to TRBJ2-7; D is unresolved. Germline V CDR1 and CDR2: LNHDA, SQIVND (reference sequence). This CDR3 region has 12 residues. With 3 bases removed from V and 6 bases from J, the gap between germline ends came to 9 bases. The CDR3, as DNA: TGTGCCAGTAGTATTAAACCCGGCGAGCAGTACTTC. The encoded protein is CASSIKPGEQYF.

The rearrangement joins TRBV14 to TRBJ1-2, with TRBD1 matching over 9 bases. Looked up from germline, CDR1 is SGHDN and CDR2 is FVKESK. J was trimmed by 4 bases and V by 4 bases; bases with no gene match: 1. This CDR3 comprises 13 residues. CDR3 sequence: CASSRDRAYGYTF. The CDR3, as DNA: TGTGCCAGCAGCCGGGACAGGGCCTATGGCTACACCTTC.

CDR3 sequence reads: CASLGGVDEQYF. Here the CDR3 DNA reads TGTGCCAGCTTGGGGGGGGTCGACGAGCAGTACTTC. The J gene is TRBJ2-7, the V gene TRBV2; 7 nucleotides line up with TRBD2. V shed 8 bases, J shed 5 bases, and the junction held 6 bases outside the gene matches. Germline V gene lookup returns CDR1 SNHLY and CDR2 FYNNEI. CDR3 length equals 12 residues. The variable domain in full, completed from reference TRBV2 and TRBJ2-7, reads EPEVTQTPSHQVTQMGQEVILRCVPISNHLYFYWYRQILGQKVEFLVSFYNNEISEKSEIFDDQFSVERPDGSNFTLKIRSTKLEDSAMYFCASLGGVDEQYFGPGTRLTVT.

J is TRBJ1-1 and V is TRBV4-3; D gene ambiguous. CDR3 size: 14 residues. V was clipped by 4 bases and J by 1 base, with 10 bases between them. Looked up from germline, CDR1 is LGHNA and CDR2 is YSLEER. The CDR3 DNA is TGCGCCAGCAGCCCCGACATGTCGAACACTGAAGCTTTCTTT. Protein: CASSPDMSNTEAFF.

This chain connects TRBV27 to TRBJ2-7; 11 bases align to TRBD2. CDR3 length: 17 amino acids. V shed 7 bases, J shed 6 bases, and the junction held 17 bases outside the gene matches. CDR1 MNHEY and CDR2 SMNVEV come from the germline V gene (reference sequence). The CDR3 sequence is CASTQLIAGGPWGEQYF. The CDR3 bases are TGTGCCAGCACCCAATTAATAGCGGGAGGGCCTTGGGGCGAGCAGTACTTC.

V is TRBV5-1 and J is TRBJ2-2, with 11 bases fitting TRBD2. J gave up 7 bases and V 4 bases, and 15 bases lay outside the gene matches. The length of the CDR3 is 18 residues. Germline lookup yields CDR1 SGHRS and CDR2 YFSETQ. The CDR3: CASSKSLTLAGVNGELFF. CDR3 coding DNA: TGCGCCAGCAGCAAATCACTCACACTAGCGGGAGTTAACGGGGAGCTGTTTTTT.

The CDR3 loop is CASSFFPYGYTF. Written as DNA, the CDR3 is TGTGCCAGCAGCTTCTTTCCCTATGGCTACACCTTC. This sequence joins TRBV5-4 and TRBJ1-2; no reliable D call. Germline CDR1 is SGHNT and CDR2 is YYREEE (reference sequence). There are 12 residues in the CDR3. V lost 2 bases, J lost 4 bases, and 6 bases lay in between.

CDR3 region: CASRPRPRGTGNTIYF. The CDR3 DNA reads as TGTGCAAGTCGCCCTCGTCCGAGGGGGACTGGAAACACCATATATTTT. The chain couples TRBV12-2 to TRBJ1-3; the table calls TRBD1, which could not be checked here. TRBV12-2 is reported as a pseudogene. The CDR3 extends over 16 amino acids.

The chain is built from TRBV7-2 and TRBJ2-1; 7 nucleotides align to TRBD2. Germline assignment: CDR1 SGHTA and CDR2 FQGNSA. CDR3 length: 16 residues. V trimming: 6 bases; J trimming: 0 bases; junction bases outside the gene matches: 8. For the CDR3, the DNA is TGTGCCAGCAGATCACGGGACTACAGCTCCTACAATGAGCAGTTCTTC. It yields the protein CASRSRDYSSYNEQFF.

V gene TRBV5-1 combines with J gene TRBJ2-1; 8 bases match TRBD2. Germline V gene sequence: CDR1 SGHRS, CDR2 YFSETQ. V shed 4 bases, J shed 7 bases, and the junction held 10 bases outside the gene matches. The CDR3 runs 15 residues. The CDR3 region has the DNA TGCGCCAGCAGCAGGTTTCGGGAGGGAGGGAATGAGCAGTTCTTC. Translation: CASSRFREGGNEQFF.

The chain recombines TRBV28 with TRBJ1-2; D perhaps matches TRBD1 (5 bases). V lost 7 bases and J 5 bases, leaving 17 bases between the germline ends. Looked up from germline, CDR1 is MDHEN and CDR2 is SYDVKM. The CDR3 contains 14 residues. CDR3 DNA sequence: TGTGCCAGCACCTCAGTCGGGGGGTCGTATGGCTACACCTTC. This encodes CASTSVGGSYGYTF.

The chain employs TRBV5-1 and TRBJ1-5; unclear D gene. The V gene's germline CDR1 is SGHRS and CDR2 YFSETQ. V lost 1 base, J lost 4 bases, and 12 bases lay in between. The CDR3 totals 15 residues. The CDR3 spells CASSLFRAGNQPQHF. CDR3 DNA sequence: TGCGCCAGCAGCTTGTTTAGGGCGGGAAATCAGCCCCAGCATTTT.

For this clone: The same CDR3 arises from other DNA sequences in this sample as well. V gene TRBV6-5 combines with J gene TRBJ1-5; D gene ambiguous. CDR1 is MNHEY and CDR2 is SVGAGI in the germline V gene. Trimming shortened V by 0 bases and J by 5 bases, and 8 bases separated the two germline ends. The CDR3 runs to 14 residues. CDR3 in DNA: TGTGCCAGCAGTTACTCGTCCAGGTATCAGCCCCAGCATTTT. It codes for CASSYSSRYQPQHF.

The chain uses TRBV29-1 and TRBJ2-5; tentatively, D is TRBD1 (6 bases). This CDR3 has 14 residues. Trimming removed 5 bases at V and 5 bases at J, with 18 bases between. The germline CDR1 and CDR2 sequences are SQVTM and ANQGSEA. The DNA for the CDR3 is TGCAGCGTTACCCCACAGGGAATGAGGGAGACCCAGTACTTC. Amino acid sequence: CSVTPQGMRETQYF.

This chain joins TRBV6-1 and TRBJ1-2; D gene uncertain. This CDR3 has 14 residues. The V and J ends lost 1 base and 5 bases respectively, with 11 bases between them. CDR1 and CDR2 (germline): MNHNS, SASEGT. The CDR3 region is CASSEGSVEYGYTF. In DNA form, the CDR3 reads TGTGCCAGCAGTGAAGGGTCGGTCGAGTATGGCTACACCTTC.